A single sample gave rise to the 24 T cell receptor beta chains below, sequenced in a study of vaccination effects on CD4 cells after COVID-19. Sequencing was performed with immunoSEQ multiplex PCR; in TCRdb, only in-frame clones are kept and a portion is missing. The sample holds about 25,000 clones, over 75% seen once. Antigen-specific CD4+ T cell clonotypes were called by their expansion after viral peptide-pool culture in ViraFEST. When around 10 days of culture had elapsed, CD4+ T cells were isolated. Two-dose BNT162b2 or mRNA-1273 vaccination was given to participants. These receptors are not linked to any known antigen. The input for sequencing was CD4+ T cells from PBMCs cultured with HCoV-NL63 spike peptides, taken after COVID-19 vaccination. All receptors derive from a human donor who received a COVID-19 vaccine.

The J gene is TRBJ1-4, the V gene TRBV5-5; D is uncertain. CDR3 size: 14 residues. The V gene's germline CDR1 is SGHKS and CDR2 YYEKEE (reference sequence). Trimming cost V 0 bases and J 8 bases, with 11 bases left between them. CDR3 nucleotide sequence: TGTGCCAGCAGCTTGGCTGGGAGAGTGGAAAAACTGTTTTTT. Amino acid sequence: CASSLAGRVEKLFF.

This rearrangement joins TRBV4-1 to TRBJ2-3; D not resolved. This CDR3 is 15 amino acids long. V dropped 0 bases and J dropped 6 bases, with 13 bases sitting between them. Germline V lookup: CDR1 MGHRA, CDR2 YSYEKL. As DNA, the CDR3 is TGCGCCAGCAGCCAAGATCTTAGCACGGTGGATACGCAGTATTTT. The encoded protein is CASSQDLSTVDTQYF.

This clone was observed once. The gene calls are TRBV19 and TRBJ2-2, with 10 nucleotides matching TRBD1. The CDR3 has 15 amino acids. Trimming at V came to 6 bases and at J to 0 bases, leaving 1 base not matched to a gene. Germline loops: CDR1 LNHDA, CDR2 SQIVND (reference sequence). Written as DNA, the CDR3 is TGTGCCAGTAGGGGGACAGGGGCGAACACCGGGGAGCTGTTTTTT. This codes for CASRGTGANTGELFF.

The rearrangement uses TRBV7-3 and TRBJ2-1; tentative D call: TRBD1 (5 bases). This CDR3 is built from 13 residues. Trimming took 4 bases from V and 9 from J, leaving 13 bases between them. Per germline, CDR1 SGHTA and CDR2 FQGTGA. The CDR3 protein is CASSSQGLSEQFF. DNA of the CDR3: TGTGCCAGCAGCTCTCAGGGTTTGAGTGAGCAGTTCTTC.

The chain uses TRBV7-2 and TRBJ1-4; no firm D call. CDR3 length: 14 residues. Germline CDR1 and CDR2: SGHTA and FQGNSA. Trimming took off 1 base at V and 5 bases at J, with 8 bases between the two ends. The CDR3 region is CASSLGGGNEKLFF. CDR3 in DNA: TGTGCCAGCAGCTTAGGTGGAGGGAATGAAAAACTGTTTTTT.

The genes are TRBV12-3 or TRBV12-4 and TRBJ2-7; D is perhaps TRBD1 or TRBD2 (5 bases each). V lost 7 bases, J lost 2 bases, and 12 bases lay in between. The CDR3 covers 13 residues. The CDR3 here is CASKWDGPYEQYF. In nucleotides, the CDR3 is TGTGCCAGCAAATGGGACGGACCCTACGAGCAGTACTTC.

The J gene is TRBJ2-5, the V gene TRBV19, with TRBD2 matching over 7 bases. The trim removed 3 bases at V and 4 bases at J, leaving 2 bases unmatched. Germline CDR1 reads LNHDA; CDR2 reads SQIVND (reference sequence). The CDR3 is 13 amino acids. CDR3 bases: TGTGCCAGTAGTATTGGCGGGGGAGAGACCCAGTACTTC. It specifies CASSIGGGETQYF.

This clone was seen more than once but under ten times. The gene calls are TRBV7-9 and TRBJ2-3; D is undetermined. Trimming left V 5 bases short and J 2 bases short, with 14 bases between. The CDR3 totals 15 residues. Per the germline V gene, CDR1 is SEHNR and CDR2 is FQNEAQ (reference sequence). CDR3 loop: CASSPNSQVTDTQYF. Written as DNA, the CDR3 is TGTGCCAGCAGCCCCAATTCGCAGGTCACAGATACGCAGTATTTT. The full variable domain, with the rest looked up from reference TRBV7-9 and TRBJ2-3, is DTGVSQNPRHKITKRGQNVTFRCDPISEHNRLYWYRQTLGQGPEFLTYFQNEAQLEKSRLLSDRFSAERPKGSFSTLEIQRTEQGDSAMYLCASSPNSQVTDTQYFGPGTRLTVL.

This clone was found once. CDR3 DNA sequence: TGTGCCAGCAGCGCCGGGACTAGAGTATACAATGAGCAGTTCTTC. It specifies CASSAGTRVYNEQFF. This chain links TRBV3-1 (or the pseudogene TRBV3-2) with TRBJ2-1; 8 bases fit TRBD2. Germline CDR1 and CDR2: LGHDT and YNNKEL (reference sequence). V gave up 5 bases and J gave up 4 bases; unmatched junction bases: 7. The CDR3 extends over 15 amino acids.

The chain couples TRBV28 to TRBJ1-2; D not certain. CDR3 length equals 11 residues. V was pared by 4 bases and J by 7 bases, with 7 bases between. CDR1 MDHEN and CDR2 SYDVKM come from the germline V gene. CDR3 in DNA: TGTGCCAGCAGTTCGGTGGCTGGCTACACCTTC. It specifies CASSSVAGYTF.

This chain joins TRBV6-5 and TRBJ1-2; D is ambiguous. CDR3 length equals 11 residues. V was shortened by 5 bases and J by 0 bases, with 1 base between the two germline ends. CDR1 and CDR2 from the germline V gene are MNHEY and SVGAGI. This chain's CDR3 is CASSTNYGYTF. The CDR3 DNA follows: TGTGCCAGCAGTACTAACTATGGCTACACCTTC.

V is TRBV29-1 and J is TRBJ2-3; no clear D gene. CDR1 SQVTM and CDR2 ANQGSEA come from the germline V gene. The CDR3 contains 10 residues. The V gene lost 7 bases and the J gene lost 5 bases, with 7 bases spanning the gap. The CDR3 DNA is TGCAGCGAAAACAAAGATACGCAGTATTTT. It yields the protein CSENKDTQYF.

The chain has TRBV30 and TRBJ1-6; TRBD1 aligns across 8 bases. CDR3 length equals 14 residues. Germline V gives CDR1 GTSNPN, CDR2 SVGIG (reference sequence). The junction had 6 bases not matched to a gene; V was cut back by 5 bases and J by 6 bases. The CDR3 DNA follows: TGTGCCTGGGACAGGGGACTTCGTAATTCACCCCTCCACTTT. Encoded protein: CAWDRGLRNSPLHF.

The rearrangement links TRBV5-6 to TRBJ1-1; no firm D call. The V and J ends lost 0 bases and 1 base respectively, with 10 bases between them. The CDR3 length is 15 residues. In germline, CDR1 is SGHDT, CDR2 YYEEEE. Here the CDR3 reads CASSLVAGSNTEAFF. The CDR3 bases are TGTGCCAGCAGCTTGGTAGCGGGCTCGAACACTGAAGCTTTCTTT.

The J gene is TRBJ2-5, the V gene TRBV30; D uncertain. Germline loops: CDR1 GTSNPN, CDR2 SVGIG (reference sequence). Trimming shortened V by 5 bases and J by 2 bases, and 18 bases separated the two germline ends. The CDR3 totals 15 residues. The chain's CDR3 is CAWVPPVSRQETQYF. The CDR3 nucleotides read TGTGCCTGGGTCCCCCCCGTCAGTAGACAAGAGACCCAGTACTTC.

V usage is TRBV20-1 and J usage is TRBJ2-1, with D possibly TRBD1 on 5 matching bases. The germline V gene encodes CDR1 DFQATT and CDR2 SNEGSKA (reference sequence). This CDR3 region has 11 residues. V was clipped by 7 bases and J by 6 bases, with 10 bases between them. This chain's CDR3 is CSVQGSNEQFF. CDR3 in DNA: TGCAGTGTTCAGGGATCCAATGAGCAGTTCTTC.

This sequence joins TRBV20-1 and TRBJ1-1; no clear D gene. Germline CDR1 and CDR2: DFQATT and SNEGSKA (reference sequence). The length of the CDR3 is 10 residues. V was shortened by 7 bases and J by 8 bases, with 11 bases between the two germline ends. The CDR3 sequence: CSVPRREAFF. The CDR3 DNA is TGCAGTGTTCCGCGCCGGGAAGCTTTCTTT.

In its sample, this clone was seen a few times. The rearrangement links TRBV6-5 to TRBJ2-4, with 7 bases fitting TRBD1. The CDR3 runs to 13 residues. Germline loops: CDR1 MNHEY, CDR2 SVGAGI. Unmatched junction bases numbered 1, after V lost 1 base and J lost 7 bases. The DNA of the CDR3 is TGTGCCAGCAGTTACTTACAGGGGAACATTCAGTACTTC. Its translation is CASSYLQGNIQYF.

There are a few counts of this clone. At one boundary the junction diverges from the germline segment, which might be a read error. This chain links TRBV12-3 or TRBV12-4 with TRBJ1-6, with 7 positions matching TRBD1. The CDR3 length is 9 residues. DNA of the CDR3: TGTGCCAGGGGGGGGGACAGAGACTTT. It codes for CARGGDRDF.

V and J are TRBV27 and TRBJ2-7; D might be TRBD1 or TRBD2, each matching 7 bases. The germline V and J ends were trimmed by 6 bases and 2 bases, with 14 bases remaining between them. The germline V gene has CDR1 MNHEY and CDR2 SMNVEV (reference sequence). The CDR3 is 14 amino acids. CDR3 sequence (DNA): TGTGCCAGCAGCAAGCGGGACAGAACCTACGAGCAGTACTTC. The encoded protein is CASSKRDRTYEQYF.

This clone was found a few times. V and J are TRBV12-3 or TRBV12-4 and TRBJ1-1; a weak D match, TRBD1 (5 bases). The CDR3 runs 13 residues. V lost 7 bases and J lost 11, with 20 bases in between. The CDR3 sequence is CASTGGGLVLAFF. The CDR3 nucleotides are TGTGCCAGCACGGGGGGTGGTCTTGTGTTGGCTTTCTTT.

This chain joins TRBV6-1 and TRBJ1-5; D is possibly TRBD1 (6 bases). CDR3 length equals 17 residues. Germline V gene data show CDR1 as MNHNS and CDR2 as SASEGT. V lost 3 bases, J lost 1 base, and 16 bases lay in between. The CDR3 sequence is CASSEKIQGSSNQPQHF. The CDR3 coding sequence is TGTGCCAGCAGTGAGAAAATACAGGGATCGAGCAATCAGCCCCAGCATTTT.

This sequence joins TRBV7-2 and TRBJ1-5, with 8 bases that match TRBD1. CDR1 and CDR2 from the germline V gene are SGHTA and FQGNSA. This CDR3 is built from 15 residues. Trimming at V came to 5 bases and at J to 0 bases, leaving 3 bases not matched to a gene. CDR3 sequence (DNA): TGTGCCAGCAGCCCCGGACAGGGTAGCAATCAGCCCCAGCATTTT. Protein: CASSPGQGSNQPQHF.

The chain recombines TRBV6-2 or TRBV6-3 with TRBJ1-1, with TRBD1 matching over 12 bases. Germline CDR1 MNHEY, CDR2 SVGEGT. Trimming removed 2 bases from V and 7 bases from J; junction bases left unmatched: 14. The CDR3 runs to 18 residues. CDR3 sequence: CASSYPRDRGREGGEAFF. CDR3 DNA sequence: TGTGCCAGCAGTTACCCCCGGGACAGGGGGCGCGAAGGTGGTGAAGCTTTCTTT.